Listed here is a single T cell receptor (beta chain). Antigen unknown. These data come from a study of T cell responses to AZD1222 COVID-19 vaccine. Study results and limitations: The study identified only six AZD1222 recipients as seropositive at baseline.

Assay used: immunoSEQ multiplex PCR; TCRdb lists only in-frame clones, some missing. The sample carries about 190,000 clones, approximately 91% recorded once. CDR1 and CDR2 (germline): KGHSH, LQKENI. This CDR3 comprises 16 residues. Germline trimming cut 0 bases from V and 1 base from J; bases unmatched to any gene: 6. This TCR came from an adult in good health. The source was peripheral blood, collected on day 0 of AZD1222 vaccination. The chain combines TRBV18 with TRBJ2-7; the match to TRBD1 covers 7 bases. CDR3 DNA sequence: TGTGCCAGCTCACCACCTGGGACAGCGACATCCTACGAGCAGTACTTC. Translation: CASSPPGTATSYEQYF.